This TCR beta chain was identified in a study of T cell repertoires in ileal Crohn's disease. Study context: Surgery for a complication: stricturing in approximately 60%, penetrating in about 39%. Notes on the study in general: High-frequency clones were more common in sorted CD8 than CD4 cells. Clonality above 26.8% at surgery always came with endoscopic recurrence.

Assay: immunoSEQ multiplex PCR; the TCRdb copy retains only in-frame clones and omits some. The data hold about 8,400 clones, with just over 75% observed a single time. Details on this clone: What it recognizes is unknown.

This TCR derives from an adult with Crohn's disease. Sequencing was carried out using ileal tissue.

The CDR3 nucleotides are TGTGCCAGCAGCTTTTCTCAGGGAAGGAGCAATCAGCCCCAGCATTTT. It is translated as CASSFSQGRSNQPQHF. This chain uses TRBV7-2 with TRBJ1-5; maybe TRBD1 (5 bases). CDR1 SGHTA and CDR2 FQGNSA come from the germline V gene. Trimming stripped 3 bases from V and 1 base from J, with 13 bases between. CDR3 length: 16 amino acids.